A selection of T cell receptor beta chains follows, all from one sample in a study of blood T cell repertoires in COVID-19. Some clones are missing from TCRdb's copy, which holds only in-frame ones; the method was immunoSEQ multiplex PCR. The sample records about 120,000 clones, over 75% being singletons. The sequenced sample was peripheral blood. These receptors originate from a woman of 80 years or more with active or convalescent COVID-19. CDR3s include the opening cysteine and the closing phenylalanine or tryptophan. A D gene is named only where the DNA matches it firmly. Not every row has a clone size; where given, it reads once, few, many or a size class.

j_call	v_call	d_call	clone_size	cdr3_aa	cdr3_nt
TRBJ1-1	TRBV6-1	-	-	CASSEGRGRGTEAFF	TGTGCCAGCAGTGAAGGGCGGGGTAGGGGCACTGAAGCTTTCTTT
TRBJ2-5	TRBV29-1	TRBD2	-	CSVSSGSETQYF	TGCAGCGTTTCTAGCGGGAGTGAGACCCAGTACTTC
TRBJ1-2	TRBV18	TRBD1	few	CASSPPSQGAYGYTF	TGTGCCAGCTCACCACCGTCACAGGGGGCCTATGGCTACACCTTC
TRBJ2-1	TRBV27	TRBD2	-	CASSSGLAGVNEQFF	TGTGCCAGCAGTTCGGGACTAGCGGGAGTGAATGAGCAGTTCTTC
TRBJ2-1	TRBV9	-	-	CASSATTSVNEQFF	TGTGCCAGCAGCGCAACGACTAGTGTCAATGAGCAGTTCTTC
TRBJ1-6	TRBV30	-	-	CAWSRVSNSPLHF	TGTGCCTGGAGCAGGGTTTCTAATTCACCCCTCCACTTT
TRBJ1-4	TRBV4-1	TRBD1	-	CASSPQGATGSEKLFF	TGCGCCAGCAGCCCACAAGGGGCGACAGGGAGTGAAAAACTGTTTTTT
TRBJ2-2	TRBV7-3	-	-	CASSWNSGTGELFF	TGTGCCAGCAGCTGGAATAGCGGCACCGGGGAGCTGTTTTTT
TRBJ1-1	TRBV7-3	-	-	CASSLRGGMKAFF	TGTGCCAGCAGCTTAAGGGGAGGGATGAAAGCTTTCTTT
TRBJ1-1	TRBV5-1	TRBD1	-	CASREGQGMNTEAFF	TGCGCCAGCAGAGAAGGACAGGGAATGAACACTGAAGCTTTCTTT
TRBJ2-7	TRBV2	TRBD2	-	CASIREGPYEQYF	TGTGCCAGCATCCGGGAGGGTCCCTACGAGCAGTACTTC
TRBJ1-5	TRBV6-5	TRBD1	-	CASSKRQGLGQPQHF	TGTGCCAGCAGCAAAAGACAGGGGCTTGGGCAGCCCCAGCATTTT
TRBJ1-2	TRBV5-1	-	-	CASSLNPRGGYTF	TGCGCCAGCAGCTTGAATCCGCGGGGTGGCTACACCTTC
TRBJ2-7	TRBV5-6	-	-	CASSLRQPSADEQYF	TGTGCCAGCAGCTTGAGACAGCCCTCCGCCGACGAGCAGTACTTC
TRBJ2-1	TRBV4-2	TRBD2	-	CASSQDQGTRDEQFF	TGTGCCAGCAGCCAAGATCAGGGGACTAGGGATGAGCAGTTCTTC
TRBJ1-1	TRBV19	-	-	CASSVTNLNTEAFF	TGTGCCAGTAGTGTGACAAATCTGAACACTGAAGCTTTCTTT
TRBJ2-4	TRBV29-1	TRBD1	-	CSVAQGAIQYF	TGCAGCGTTGCGCAGGGGGCAATTCAGTACTTC
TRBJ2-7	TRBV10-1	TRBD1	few	CASRGQGAKNEQYF	TGCGCCAGCAGGGGACAGGGGGCCAAGAACGAGCAGTACTTC
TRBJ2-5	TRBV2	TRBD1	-	CASRDRDETQYF	TGTGCCAGCAGGGACAGGGACGAGACCCAGTACTTC
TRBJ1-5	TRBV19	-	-	CASSPRGSQAQPQHF	TGTGCCAGTAGCCCCCGGGGGAGCCAAGCTCAGCCCCAGCATTTT
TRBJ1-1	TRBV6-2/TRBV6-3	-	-	CASSYYLNTEAFF	TGTGCCAGCAGTTACTACTTGAACACTGAAGCTTTCTTT
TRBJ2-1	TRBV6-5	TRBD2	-	CASRIAGEQFF	TGTGCCAGCAGGATAGCGGGAGAGCAGTTCTTC
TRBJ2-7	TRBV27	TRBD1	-	CASSPTSTGTGEQYF	TGTGCCAGCAGCCCAACCTCGACAGGGACGGGCGAGCAGTACTTC
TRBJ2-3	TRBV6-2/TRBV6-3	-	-	CASSTPRPHTDTQYF	TGTGCCAGCAGTACCCCTAGACCACACACAGATACGCAGTATTTT
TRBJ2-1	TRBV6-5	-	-	CARTYGGQFF	TGTGCCAGGACTTACGGCGGGCAGTTCTTC
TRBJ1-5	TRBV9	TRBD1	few	CASSLGQGNQPQHF	TGTGCCAGCAGCCTCGGACAGGGGAATCAGCCCCAGCATTTT
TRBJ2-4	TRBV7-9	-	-	CASRSIGRVLAKNIQYF	TGTGCCAGCAGATCCATCGGCAGGGTCCTAGCCAAAAACATTCAGTACTTC
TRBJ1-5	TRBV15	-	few	CATSQDSSNQPQHF	TGTGCCACCAGCCAAGACAGTAGCAATCAGCCCCAGCATTTT
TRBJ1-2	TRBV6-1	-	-	CASSEPGVGGYTF	TGTGCCAGCAGTGAACCAGGGGTTGGTGGCTACACCTTC
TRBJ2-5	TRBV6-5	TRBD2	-	CATGPGGGYQETQYF	TGTGCCACCGGTCCGGGCGGGGGATACCAAGAGACCCAGTACTTC
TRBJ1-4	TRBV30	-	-	CAWSAPWGRGLEKLFF	TGTGCCTGGAGTGCCCCCTGGGGAAGGGGTCTAGAAAAACTGTTTTTT
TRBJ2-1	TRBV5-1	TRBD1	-	CASTPGQGYNEQFF	TGCGCCAGCACCCCGGGACAGGGATATAATGAGCAGTTCTTC
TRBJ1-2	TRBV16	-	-	CASSPIEVLDYGYTF	TGTGCCAGCAGCCCCATCGAGGTTTTGGACTATGGCTACACCTTC
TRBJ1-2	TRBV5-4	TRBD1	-	CASSPDRVLANYGYTF	TGTGCCAGCAGCCCTGACAGGGTCCTAGCTAACTATGGCTACACCTTC
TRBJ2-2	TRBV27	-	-	CASSLRGRNTGELFF	TGTGCCAGCAGTTTAAGGGGGAGGAACACCGGGGAGCTGTTTTTT
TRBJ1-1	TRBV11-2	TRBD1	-	CASSLGQGLVAFF	TGTGCCAGCAGCTTGGGACAGGGCTTGGTAGCTTTCTTT
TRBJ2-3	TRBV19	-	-	CASSMRIPDTQYF	TGTGCCAGTAGTATGCGGATACCAGATACGCAGTATTTT
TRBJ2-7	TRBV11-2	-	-	CASSSGLSRDEQYF	TGTGCCAGCAGCTCGGGACTCTCGCGCGACGAGCAGTACTTC
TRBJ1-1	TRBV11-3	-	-	CASSLFGNTEAFF	TGTGCCAGCAGCTTATTCGGTAACACTGAAGCTTTCTTT
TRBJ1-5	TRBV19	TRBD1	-	CASRRGGQPSNQPQHF	TGTGCCAGTAGGCGAGGGGGACAGCCTAGCAATCAGCCCCAGCATTTT
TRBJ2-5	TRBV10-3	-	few	CAISEFVETQYF	TGTGCCATCAGTGAGTTCGTGGAGACCCAGTACTTC
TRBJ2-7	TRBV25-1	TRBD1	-	CASSLTGTGVYEQYF	TGTGCCAGCAGTCTAACCGGGACAGGGGTATACGAGCAGTACTTC
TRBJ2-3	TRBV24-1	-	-	CATSDARTPDTQYF	TGTGCCACCAGTGACGCGCGGACTCCAGATACGCAGTATTTT
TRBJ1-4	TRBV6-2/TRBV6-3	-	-	CASSYLIVARNEKLFF	TGTGCCAGCAGTTACTTAATAGTTGCACGAAATGAAAAACTGTTTTTT